Each of the 23 T cell receptor beta chains below was sequenced from the same sample in a study of T cells in tumors after PD-1 blockade. Profiled with immunoSEQ multiplex PCR; TCRdb holds only in-frame clones, not every one. The sample carries 3,500 to 5,000 clones, approximately 71% recorded once. The sequences come from tumor tissue, collected before anti-PD-1 treatment. These receptors were obtained from a human donor with basal cell carcinoma.

V gene TRBV10-1 combines with J gene TRBJ2-5, with 9 nucleotides matching TRBD1. Germline CDR1 and CDR2: WNHNN and SYGVQD (reference sequence). The CDR3 is 14 amino acids. Trimming at V came to 5 bases and at J to 6 bases, leaving 7 bases not matched to a gene. The CDR3 nucleotides are TGCGCCAGCAGTCCACAGGGGGCGAGGAAGACCCAGTACTTC. It specifies CASSPQGARKTQYF.

The V call is TRBV11-3, the J call TRBJ2-1, with D possibly matching TRBD1 (6 bases). The germline V gene encodes CDR1 SGHNT and CDR2 YENEEA. The CDR3 has 15 amino acids. The ends were cut back, 0 bases at V and 2 bases at J, with 8 bases in the middle. The CDR3 bases are TGTGCCAGCAGCTTAGAGTCAGGGGCCTACAATGAGCAGTTCTTC. Translated, it gives CASSLESGAYNEQFF.

The CDR3 reads CASSQTPQSTANTGELFF. The CDR3 region has the DNA TGTGCCAGCAGCCAGACCCCTCAGTCCACCGCGAACACCGGGGAGCTGTTTTTT. The rearrangement links TRBV3-1 (or the pseudogene TRBV3-2) to TRBJ2-2; D is undetermined. CDR1 and CDR2 (germline): LGHDT, YNNKEL (reference sequence). CDR3 length: 18 amino acids. With 3 bases removed from V and 0 bases from J, the gap between germline ends came to 17 bases.

The rearrangement links TRBV11-1 to TRBJ2-7; TRBD2 might be the D (5 bases). The CDR3 spans 13 residues. Germline-derived CDR1 and CDR2 are SGHAT and FQDESV (reference sequence). Trimming removed 5 bases at V and 3 bases at J, with 11 bases between. CDR3 in amino acids: CASSVGLNYEQYF. The CDR3 DNA is TGTGCCAGCAGCGTCGGACTGAACTACGAGCAGTACTTC. The complete variable domain, with remaining parts taken from reference TRBV11-1 and TRBJ2-7, reads EAEVAQSPRYKITEKSQAVAFWCDPISGHATLYWYRQILGQGPELLVQFQDESVVDDSQLPKDRFSAERLKGVDSTLKIQPAELGDSAMYLCASSVGLNYEQYFGPGTRLTVT.

To note about this clone: One end of the junction varies from germline; a read error may be responsible. This chain joins TRBV28 and TRBJ2-7; possibly TRBD1 for D (5 bases). This CDR3 has 16 amino acids. Germline V gene lookup returns CDR1 MDHEN and CDR2 SYDVKM. The CDR3 loop is CASSSRRKGAWYAQYF. The CDR3 DNA sequence: TGTGCCAGCAGTAGTAGAAGAAAAGGGGCATGGTACGCGCAGTACTTC.

The J gene is TRBJ2-1, the V gene TRBV27; TRBD2 might be the D (6 bases). The CDR3 is 17 residues long. Per the germline V gene, CDR1 is MNHEY and CDR2 is SMNVEV (reference sequence). V was pared by 2 bases and J by 2 bases, with 16 bases between. The CDR3 coding sequence is TGTGCCAGCAGTTTAGGGTCACGGGAGTATACCTACAATGAGCAGTTCTTC. It codes for CASSLGSREYTYNEQFF.

The chain is built from TRBV14 and TRBJ1-1, with a tentative D call TRBD1 (5 bases). The CDR3 has 14 amino acids. The germline V gene encodes CDR1 SGHDN and CDR2 FVKESK. Trimming removed 4 bases from V and 2 bases from J, with 11 bases in between. The CDR3 coding sequence is TGTGCCAGCAGCCTGACAGCATACAACACTGAAGCTTTCTTT. It specifies CASSLTAYNTEAFF.

The chain employs TRBV5-1 and TRBJ1-3; no firm D call. Trimming took off 0 bases at V and 0 bases at J, with 7 bases between the two ends. CDR1 SGHRS and CDR2 YFSETQ come from the germline V gene. This CDR3 region has 15 residues. CDR3 loop: CASSLAASSGNTIYF. Here the CDR3 DNA reads TGCGCCAGCAGCTTGGCCGCTAGCTCTGGAAACACCATATATTTT.

The gene calls are TRBV7-2 and TRBJ1-1; D perhaps matches TRBD1 (5 bases). In germline, CDR1 is SGHTA, CDR2 FQGNSA. This CDR3 has 15 residues. With 1 base removed from V and 10 bases from J, the gap between germline ends came to 19 bases. In nucleotides, the CDR3 is TGTGCCAGCAGCTTAGAGTCGGGGACGGGCGTTGTAGCTTTCTTT. Amino acids: CASSLESGTGVVAFF.

For this clone: The junction departs from germline at one end; a sequencing error may be responsible. This CDR3 is also generated by other DNA sequences in the sample. V usage is TRBV7-3 and J usage is TRBJ2-5; 9 bases are a match to TRBD1. The CDR3 has 15 amino acids. Germline CDR1 and CDR2: SGHTA and FQGTGA. CDR3 DNA: TGTGCCAGCAGCCCGGGACAGGGCGGGCAAGAGACTCAGTACTTC. The encoded protein is CASSPGQGGQETQYF.

This clone has just a few counts. This specimen includes other DNA sequences encoding the same CDR3. The chain is built from TRBV5-1 and TRBJ1-2; D ambiguous. The CDR3 runs to 14 residues. CDR1 and CDR2 (germline): SGHRS, YFSETQ. The germline V and J ends were trimmed by 0 bases and 3 bases, with 9 bases remaining between them. The CDR3 coding sequence is TGCGCCAGCAGCTTGGCTGGGGTAGACTATGGCTACACCTTC. Its translation is CASSLAGVDYGYTF.

This rearrangement joins TRBV28 to TRBJ2-5; D not resolved. Germline loops: CDR1 MDHEN, CDR2 SYDVKM. This CDR3 comprises 13 residues. Trimming pared 10 bases from V and 5 bases from J, leaving 17 bases between. For the CDR3, the DNA is TGTGCCACCCGGTACACCCCTCGGGAGACCCAGTACTTC. Its translation is CATRYTPRETQYF.

This chain uses TRBV7-3 with TRBJ2-1; TRBD2 matches at 12 bases. The CDR3 length is 16 residues. Germline CDR1 is SGHTA and CDR2 is FQGTGA. V trimming: 2 bases; J trimming: 6 bases; junction bases outside the gene matches: 5. CDR3 amino acids: CASSLAGTSGLNEQFF. DNA for the CDR3: TGTGCCAGCAGCTTAGCCGGGACTAGCGGGCTCAATGAGCAGTTCTTC. The full variable domain, with the rest looked up from reference TRBV7-3 and TRBJ2-1, is GAGVSQTPSNKVTEKGKYVELRCDPISGHTALYWYRQSLGQGPEFLIYFQGTGAADDSGLPNDRFFAVRPEGSVSTLKIQRTERGDSAVYLCASSLAGTSGLNEQFFGPGTRLTVL.

V gene TRBV18 combines with J gene TRBJ2-5, with a weak D call TRBD1 (6 bases). The CDR3 runs to 16 residues. V lost 0 bases to trimming and J lost 4 bases, with 15 bases between them. Germline CDR1 KGHSH, CDR2 LQKENI. The CDR3 sequence: CASSPPTRTARETQYF. The DNA for the CDR3 is TGTGCCAGCTCACCACCCACCCGGACAGCCAGAGAGACCCAGTACTTC.

This clone was picked up a small number of times. V usage is TRBV5-8 and J usage is TRBJ2-7; 9 nucleotides match TRBD1. V shed 2 bases and J 3 bases; nucleotides not matched to a gene: 3. CDR3 length: 14 amino acids. CDR1 is SGHTS, CDR2 YDEGEE, per germline. The CDR3 here is CASSLRDRVYEQYF. The CDR3 nucleotides are TGTGCCAGCAGCTTAAGGGACAGGGTCTACGAGCAGTACTTC.

The CDR3 coding sequence is TGTGCCAGCAGCGAGTACTATGGCTACACCTTC. Residues: CASSEYYGYTF. The V and J genes are TRBV28 and TRBJ1-2; D gene ambiguous. The length of the CDR3 is 11 residues. The ends were cut back, 6 bases at V and 3 bases at J, with 5 bases in the middle. Germline V gene lookup returns CDR1 MDHEN and CDR2 SYDVKM.

V is TRBV24-1 and J is TRBJ2-7; either TRBD1 or TRBD2 may fit D (5 bases each). CDR3 size: 15 residues. The ends were cut back, 2 bases at V and 3 bases at J, with 13 bases in the middle. Germline V gene sequence: CDR1 KGHDR, CDR2 SFDVKD. In nucleotides, the CDR3 is TGTGCCACCAGTGATTCCGGGACGACACTCTACGAGCAGTACTTC. It yields the protein CATSDSGTTLYEQYF.

The chain recombines TRBV28 with TRBJ2-7, with D maybe TRBD2 (5 bases). With 3 bases removed from V and 0 bases from J, the gap between germline ends came to 12 bases. This CDR3 has 15 amino acids. From germline, CDR1 is MDHEN and CDR2 SYDVKM. CDR3 protein: CASSLEASGSYEQYF. The CDR3 DNA reads as TGTGCCAGCAGTTTGGAGGCCTCCGGCTCCTACGAGCAGTACTTC.

This clone has only a few counts. The chain uses TRBV28 and TRBJ1-1; TRBD1 agrees at 7 bases. With 6 bases clipped from V and 2 bases from J, the junction kept 6 bases outside the gene matches. The CDR3 has 14 residues. Germline assignment: CDR1 MDHEN and CDR2 SYDVKM. The CDR3: CASSQGGANTEAFF. The DNA of the CDR3 is TGTGCCAGCAGCCAAGGGGGCGCAAACACTGAAGCTTTCTTT.

The chain recombines TRBV24-1 with TRBJ2-3; 10 positions agree with TRBD2. This CDR3 comprises 16 residues. J gave up 5 bases and V 4 bases, and 8 bases lay outside the gene matches. The germline V gene encodes CDR1 KGHDR and CDR2 SFDVKD. The CDR3 DNA sequence: TGTGCCACCAGTGACCCAGGACTAGCGGAGAGAGATACGCAGTATTTT. It yields the protein CATSDPGLAERDTQYF.

J is TRBJ1-1 and V is TRBV7-8; TRBD1 aligns across 8 bases. Germline CDR1 SGHVS, CDR2 FQNEAQ. With 1 base clipped from V and 0 bases from J, the junction kept 1 base outside the gene matches. The CDR3 spans 15 residues. The chain's CDR3 is CASSLGTGMNTEAFF. The CDR3 bases are TGTGCCAGCAGCTTAGGGACAGGGATGAACACTGAAGCTTTCTTT.

The chain couples TRBV28 to TRBJ1-1, with D unresolved. In germline, CDR1 is MDHEN, CDR2 SYDVKM. Trimming took off 3 bases at V and 0 bases at J, with 5 bases between the two ends. The CDR3 consists of 13 residues. The CDR3 spells CASSFPMNTEAFF. In nucleotides, the CDR3 is TGTGCCAGCAGTTTCCCCATGAACACTGAAGCTTTCTTT. The whole variable domain, filled in from reference TRBV28 and TRBJ1-1, reads DVKVTQSSRYLVKRTGEKVFLECVQDMDHENMFWYRQDPGLGLRLIYFSYDVKMKEKGDIPEGYSVSREKKERFSLILESASTNQTSMYLCASSFPMNTEAFFGQGTRLTVV.

The chain couples TRBV7-2 to TRBJ1-1; TRBD1 might be the D (5 bases). V was shortened by 4 bases and J by 5 bases, with 11 bases between the two germline ends. CDR1 and CDR2 (germline): SGHTA, FQGNSA. The CDR3 length is 13 residues. CDR3 sequence reads: CASSYQGETEAFF. In DNA, the CDR3 is TGTGCCAGCAGCTACCAAGGGGAGACTGAAGCTTTCTTT.